The 32 T cell receptor beta chains listed next were all sequenced from one sample in a study of human thymus T cells. Thymus tissue was removed during corrective cardiac surgery. Data came from immunoSEQ multiplex PCR; TCRdb stores just in-frame clones and leaves some out. This table has fewer than 85,000 clones, approximately 95% appearing once. The sequencing input was thymus tissue. These receptors all stem from a girl under two years old with a congenital heart defect but otherwise immunologically healthy.

This rearrangement joins TRBV5-4 to TRBJ2-1; TRBD2 matches 11 bases. The CDR3 contains 15 residues. The V gene end was trimmed by 0 bases and the J gene end by 7 bases; junction bases not matched to a gene: 3. Germline lookup yields CDR1 SGHNT and CDR2 YYREEE (reference sequence). The CDR3 DNA follows: TGTGCCAGCAGCTTGGTAGCGGGAGGGATGAATGAGCAGTTCTTC. It codes for CASSLVAGGMNEQFF.

The chain recombines TRBV5-4 with TRBJ2-7; 12 bases map to TRBD2. The V and J ends lost 2 bases and 3 bases, in that order; junction bases with no gene match: 9. Germline V gene data show CDR1 as SGHNT and CDR2 as YYREEE (reference sequence). CDR3 length: 17 amino acids. This CDR3 is CASSFSSRTSGIYEQYF. The CDR3 DNA sequence: TGTGCCAGCAGCTTTTCCTCTCGGACTAGCGGGATCTACGAGCAGTACTTC. Complete variable domain (other parts from reference TRBV5-4 and TRBJ2-7): ETGVTQSPTHLIKTRGQQVTLRCSSQSGHNTVSWYQQALGQGPQFIFQYYREEENGRGNFPPRFSGLQFPNYSSELNVNALELDDSALYLCASSFSSRTSGIYEQYFGPGTRLTVT.

This chain uses TRBV6-6 with TRBJ1-2; 10 nucleotides match TRBD1. The CDR3 consists of 15 residues. CDR1 and CDR2 (germline): MNHNY, SVGAGI (reference sequence). The V segment lost 4 bases and the J segment 7 bases; nucleotides outside the gene matches: 9. CDR3 sequence (DNA): TGTGCCAGCAGTTTCCCCGGGACAGGGGTGGCTGGCTACACCTTC. This codes for CASSFPGTGVAGYTF.

This CDR3 reads CASSLMRVRERRGTEAFF. The CDR3 nucleotides are TGTGCCAGCAGCTTAATGAGGGTCCGGGAGCGGAGGGGCACTGAAGCTTTCTTT. The chain employs TRBV11-2 and TRBJ1-1, with D possibly matching TRBD1 (5 bases). Trimming stripped 2 bases from V and 4 bases from J, with 23 bases between. CDR1 is SGHAT, CDR2 FQNNGV, per germline. This CDR3 spans 18 amino acids.

V gene TRBV5-8 combines with J gene TRBJ1-4; 10 nucleotides match TRBD1. The V segment lost 4 bases and the J segment 1 base; nucleotides outside the gene matches: 10. The CDR3 spans 18 residues. Germline loops: CDR1 SGHTS, CDR2 YDEGEE. This chain's CDR3 is CASSPGTGVIVTNEKLFF. In DNA form, the CDR3 reads TGTGCCAGCAGCCCCGGGACAGGGGTTATTGTAACTAATGAAAAACTGTTTTTT.

The rearrangement links TRBV5-1 to TRBJ2-7, with D possibly TRBD1 on 6 matching bases. The CDR3 contains 14 residues. Trimming cost V 0 bases and J 3 bases, with 10 bases left between them. Germline V gene lookup returns CDR1 SGHRS and CDR2 YFSETQ. As DNA, the CDR3 is TGCGCCAGCAGCTTGGACAGGGAAGTCTACGAGCAGTACTTC. This sequence encodes CASSLDREVYEQYF.

V is TRBV10-3 and J is TRBJ2-3; no clear D. This CDR3 comprises 11 residues. V was pared by 2 bases and J by 6 bases, with 3 bases between. Germline CDR1 ENHRY, CDR2 SYGVKD. CDR3 in DNA: TGTGCCATCAGTGAGAGGGATACGCAGTATTTT. Residues: CAISERDTQYF.

V is TRBV28 and J is TRBJ1-5, with 8 bases identical to TRBD1. V shed 5 bases, J shed 5 bases, and the junction held 11 bases outside the gene matches. Germline V gene lookup returns CDR1 MDHEN and CDR2 SYDVKM. CDR3 size: 16 residues. As DNA, the CDR3 is TGTGCCAGCAGTCACCCGACAGGGGTCATGGATCAGCCCCAGCATTTT. Its protein is CASSHPTGVMDQPQHF.

This clone was picked up one time. The chain combines TRBV20-1 with TRBJ2-3; D uncertain. V lost 6 bases to trimming and J lost 13 bases, with 11 bases between them. There are 9 residues in the CDR3. Germline loops: CDR1 DFQATT, CDR2 SNEGSKA (reference sequence). In DNA form, the CDR3 reads TGCAGTGCACGACCCGTTAAGTATTTT. Translating it yields CSARPVKYF.

The CDR3 loop reads CASSFPQGETQYF. DNA for the CDR3: TGTGCCAGCAGTTTCCCACAGGGAGAGACCCAGTACTTC. The chain combines TRBV28 with TRBJ2-5; TRBD1 is a possible D gene (6 bases). The V gene lost 3 bases and the J gene lost 4 bases, with 9 bases spanning the gap. This CDR3 is 13 amino acids long. Germline V gives CDR1 MDHEN, CDR2 SYDVKM.

The chain employs TRBV7-9 and TRBJ1-5; 8 nucleotides line up with TRBD1. In germline, CDR1 is SEHNR, CDR2 FQNEAQ (reference sequence). The CDR3 sequence is 15 residues long. V lost 5 bases to trimming and J lost 6 bases; unmatched junction nucleotides: 9. In DNA form, the CDR3 reads TGTGCCAGCAGCACGAGGACAGGGAGGCCTCAGCCCCAGCATTTT. As protein: CASSTRTGRPQPQHF.

The chain recombines TRBV20-1 with TRBJ1-2; D not certain. The CDR3 is 11 amino acids. V was shortened by 3 bases and J by 6 bases, with 8 bases between the two germline ends. CDR1 and CDR2 from the germline V gene are DFQATT and SNEGSKA (reference sequence). The CDR3 bases are TGCAGTGCTAGGCAATGCAATGGCTACACCTTC. It is translated as CSARQCNGYTF.

The chain recombines TRBV27 with TRBJ1-2; perhaps TRBD1 as D (5 bases). V lost 10 bases, J lost 3 bases, and 21 bases lay in between. The CDR3 runs to 15 residues. Germline assignment: CDR1 MNHEY and CDR2 SMNVEV (reference sequence). The CDR3 here is CATHPTGGLDYGYTF. Here the CDR3 DNA reads TGTGCCACCCACCCGACCGGGGGATTGGACTATGGCTACACCTTC.

This clone was detected once. V is TRBV27 and J is TRBJ1-3; D is uncertain. V lost 3 bases and J 0 bases, leaving 6 bases between the germline ends. Germline V CDR1 and CDR2: MNHEY, SMNVEV (reference sequence). The CDR3 is made up of 14 amino acids. The CDR3 sequence: CASSLRPSGNTIYF. The DNA for the CDR3 is TGTGCCAGCAGTTTGCGACCCTCTGGAAACACCATATATTTT.

This chain uses TRBV28 with TRBJ2-1, with D perhaps TRBD1 (6 bases). Per the germline V gene, CDR1 is MDHEN and CDR2 is SYDVKM. The CDR3 length is 12 residues. V lost 8 bases to trimming and J lost 9 bases, with 14 bases between them. For the CDR3, the DNA is TGTGCCAGCTATTTCAGGGGTAGTGAGCAGTTCTTC. Amino acid sequence: CASYFRGSEQFF.

The chain joins TRBV7-2 to TRBJ2-1; 7 bases are shared with TRBD1. Germline V lookup: CDR1 SGHTA, CDR2 FQGNSA. The CDR3 is made up of 16 amino acids. Trimming at V came to 5 bases and at J to 3 bases, leaving 10 bases not matched to a gene. CDR3 sequence (DNA): TGTGCCAGCAGCCCCCCCCACAGGGGTGACTACAATGAGCAGTTCTTC. Translation: CASSPPHRGDYNEQFF.

The genes are TRBV28 and TRBJ2-5, with D tentatively TRBD1 or TRBD2 (5 bases each). Trimming cost V 5 bases and J 5 bases, with 12 bases left between them. The CDR3 loop spans 13 amino acids. Germline CDR1 is MDHEN and CDR2 is SYDVKM. The CDR3 bases are TGTGCCAGCAGTCCGGGACCCGCGGAGACCCAGTACTTC. This sequence encodes CASSPGPAETQYF.

The J gene is TRBJ1-2, the V gene TRBV30, with D uncertain. V dropped 0 bases and J dropped 6 bases, with 11 bases sitting between them. The CDR3 totals 13 residues. Germline loops: CDR1 GTSNPN, CDR2 SVGIG (reference sequence). CDR3 residues: CAWSVLGRNGYTF. The CDR3 DNA is TGTGCCTGGAGTGTACTAGGGCGGAATGGCTACACCTTC.

The chain combines TRBV7-9 with TRBJ2-6; tentatively, D is TRBD1 or TRBD2 (5 bases each). Germline assignment: CDR1 SEHNR and CDR2 FQNEAQ (reference sequence). Trimming stripped 8 bases from V and 0 bases from J, with 14 bases between. This CDR3 is 16 amino acids long. Here the CDR3 reads CASGTLISSGANVLTF. CDR3 DNA: TGTGCCAGCGGGACCTTAATTAGCTCTGGGGCCAACGTCCTGACTTTC.

V usage is TRBV4-3 and J usage is TRBJ2-6; D not resolved. CDR3 size: 17 residues. Germline V gene sequence: CDR1 LGHNA, CDR2 YSLEER. V was trimmed by 6 bases and J by 0 bases, leaving 15 bases between them. The CDR3 protein is CASSVILLPSGANVLTF. The CDR3, as DNA: TGCGCCAGCAGTGTTATCCTCCTCCCCTCTGGGGCCAACGTCCTGACTTTC.

This chain links TRBV6-5 with TRBJ2-7; D is tentatively TRBD1 or TRBD2 (5 bases each). Trimming took off 1 base at V and 7 bases at J, with 17 bases between the two ends. The CDR3 is made up of 15 amino acids. Germline V gene data show CDR1 as MNHEY and CDR2 as SVGAGI. CDR3 sequence: CASSYYAGGLGEQYF. The CDR3 DNA sequence: TGTGCCAGCAGTTACTATGCTGGGGGATTGGGAGAGCAGTACTTC.

J is TRBJ1-2 and V is TRBV19, with no clear D. Germline V CDR1 and CDR2: LNHDA, SQIVND (reference sequence). Trimming left V 1 base short and J 0 bases short, with 12 bases between. This CDR3 spans 16 amino acids. The CDR3 loop reads CASSIVTRGTNYGYTF. The CDR3 DNA is TGTGCCAGTAGTATAGTTACCCGAGGGACTAACTATGGCTACACCTTC.

This clone came up once. This chain joins TRBV4-1 and TRBJ2-4; 10 positions agree with TRBD2. Germline loops: CDR1 MGHRA, CDR2 YSYEKL. The CDR3 runs 20 residues. With V trimmed by 0 bases and J by 4 bases, 15 bases remained unmatched. CDR3 sequence: CASSQDSQLQASGSKNIQYF. As DNA, the CDR3 is TGCGCCAGCAGCCAAGATTCTCAGTTGCAGGCTAGCGGGAGTAAAAACATTCAGTACTTC.

J is TRBJ2-3 and V is TRBV6-4; unclear D gene. Germline-derived CDR1 and CDR2 are MRHNA and SNTAGT. The CDR3 sequence is 11 residues long. V lost 2 bases and J lost 10, with 7 bases in between. The CDR3: CASSDDHAQYF. The CDR3 DNA reads as TGTGCCAGCAGTGACGATCACGCGCAGTATTTT.

This sequence joins TRBV7-6 and TRBJ2-3; 8 bases map to TRBD2. Looked up from germline, CDR1 is SGHVS and CDR2 is FNYEAQ. CDR3 size: 14 residues. Trimming cost V 1 base and J 4 bases; bases outside gene matches: 1. The CDR3 protein is CASSLVAGSDTQYF. As DNA, the CDR3 is TGTGCCAGCAGCTTAGTAGCGGGATCAGATACGCAGTATTTT.

The chain carries TRBV15 and TRBJ1-2; the D is unclear. Trimming removed 1 base from V and 1 base from J, with 10 bases in between. This CDR3 comprises 15 residues. Germline CDR1 LNHNV, CDR2 YYDKDF (reference sequence). The CDR3 loop reads CATSRVRAFNYGYTF. As DNA, the CDR3 is TGTGCCACCAGCAGAGTGAGAGCTTTTAACTATGGCTACACCTTC.

V gene TRBV2 combines with J gene TRBJ1-1; D call uncertain. Between the trimmed V and J ends, which lost 1 base and 3 bases, there was a span of 18 bases. This CDR3 contains 17 residues. CDR1 SNHLY and CDR2 FYNNEI come from the germline V gene. The CDR3 here is CASSEGLSTLGDTEAFF. The CDR3 nucleotides are TGTGCCAGCAGTGAAGGTCTCTCGACCCTCGGGGACACTGAAGCTTTCTTT.

The V call is TRBV7-2, the J call TRBJ1-2; 7 bases are a match to TRBD1. Trimming cost V 2 bases and J 2 bases; bases outside gene matches: 8. The CDR3 is made up of 16 amino acids. Germline V gene sequence: CDR1 SGHTA, CDR2 FQGNSA. The CDR3 loop reads CASSLSGRGHNYGYTF. The CDR3, as DNA: TGTGCCAGCAGCTTAAGTGGTAGGGGGCACAACTATGGCTACACCTTC.

The CDR3 region is CASSFSRVPYEQYF. The CDR3 DNA reads as TGTGCCAGCAGTTTTAGCAGGGTCCCCTACGAGCAGTACTTC. The chain recombines TRBV27 with TRBJ2-7, with a possible D match to TRBD1 (5 bases). The CDR3 loop spans 14 amino acids. CDR1 MNHEY and CDR2 SMNVEV come from the germline V gene (reference sequence). Trimming shortened V by 3 bases and J by 2 bases, and 11 bases separated the two germline ends.

The sample holds one count of this clone. The rearrangement joins TRBV6-5 to TRBJ2-1; D remains ambiguous. The V gene lost 6 bases and the J gene lost 8 bases, with 20 bases spanning the gap. This CDR3 comprises 15 residues. Germline V gene sequence: CDR1 MNHEY, CDR2 SVGAGI. The CDR3 reads CASSQVLTDQYEQFF. The CDR3 DNA reads as TGTGCCAGCAGCCAAGTCCTGACCGACCAATATGAGCAGTTCTTC.

The chain joins TRBV6-1 to TRBJ1-3; D possibly corresponds to TRBD1 (5 bases). Trimming pared 4 bases from V and 7 bases from J, leaving 14 bases between. Per the germline V gene, CDR1 is MNHNS and CDR2 is SASEGT. The CDR3 contains 14 residues. CDR3 DNA: TGTGCCAGCAGTGGATACAGGAGGGTTAACACCATATATTTT. It encodes CASSGYRRVNTIYF.

This clone has only a few counts. V gene TRBV7-8 combines with J gene TRBJ2-7; 10 nucleotides line up with TRBD2. Germline lookup yields CDR1 SGHVS and CDR2 FQNEAQ. The V gene end was trimmed by 5 bases and the J gene end by 0 bases; junction bases not matched to a gene: 7. The CDR3 extends over 16 amino acids. CDR3 sequence (DNA): TGTGCCAGCAGCCCATATGCTAGCGGGAGCTCCTACGAGCAGTACTTC. Its protein product is CASSPYASGSSYEQYF.